This T cell receptor beta chain comes out of a study of shared clonotypes between healthy human individuals. Study overall: Per donor, CD8 memory used one plate, CD8 naive used two, CD4 memory used three and CD4 naive used three.

CD4+ cells were split into CD45RA+ naive and CD45RA-negative memory subsets. In the authors' methods: Junction-only immunoSEQ sequences carried no quality scores, so filtering differed. Assay used: immunoSEQ multiplex PCR; TCRdb lists only in-frame clones, some missing. D and trimming come from the DNA, and the V and J calls and clone size come from that table. Of around 1.1 million clones in the sample, 78% were seen once. Germline CDR1 reads SGHTA; CDR2 reads FQGNSA. This CDR3 is built from 14 residues. V trimming: 1 base; J trimming: 3 bases; junction bases outside the gene matches: 2. The sample comprised memory CD4+ T cells from PBMCs. Subset described: CD45RA-negative fraction. The chain links TRBV7-2 to TRBJ2-7; 8 nucleotides agree with TRBD2. The TCR originated in a man aged 18 to 29 in good health. Some clones in this sample may be carry-over from other donors' samples. In DNA, the CDR3 is TGTGCCAGCAGCTTAGTGGGACTAGGCTACGAGCAGTACTTC. It specifies CASSLVGLGYEQYF.